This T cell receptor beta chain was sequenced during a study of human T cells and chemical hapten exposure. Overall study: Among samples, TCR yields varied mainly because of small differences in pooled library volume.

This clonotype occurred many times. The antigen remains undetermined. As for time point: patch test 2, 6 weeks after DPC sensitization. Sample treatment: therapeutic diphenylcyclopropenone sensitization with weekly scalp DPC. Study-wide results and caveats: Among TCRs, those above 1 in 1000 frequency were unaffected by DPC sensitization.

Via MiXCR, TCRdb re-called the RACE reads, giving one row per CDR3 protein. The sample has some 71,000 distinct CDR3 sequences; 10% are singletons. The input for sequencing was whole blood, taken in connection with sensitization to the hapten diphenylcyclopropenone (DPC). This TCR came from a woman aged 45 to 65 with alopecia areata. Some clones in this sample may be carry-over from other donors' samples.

This chain's CDR3 is CSASPGFNEKLFF. CDR3 in DNA: TGCAGTGCTAGTCCGGGGTTTAATGAAAAACTGTTTTTT. The chain joins TRBV20-1 to TRBJ1-4; D gene uncertain. Germline loops: CDR1 DFQATT, CDR2 SNEGSKA (reference sequence). The CDR3 is 13 amino acids. V lost 3 bases, J lost 4 bases, and 9 bases lay in between.